These T cell receptor beta chains were read from a single sample in a study of blood T cells in healthy people across ages. TCRdb used MiXCR to reprocess the 5' RACE reads, holding one entry per CDR3 protein. Of about 570,000 distinct CDR3 sequences in the sample, 25% to 30% were seen once. The sample was blood. The receptor set was obtained from a woman in her 70s in good health. Both conserved end residues are trimmed from each CDR3.

J gene: TRBJ1-6; V gene: TRBV25-1; CDR3 protein: ASSEFQARAPLH
J gene: TRBJ1-1; V gene: TRBV7-9; CDR3 protein: ASSSSGTGTEAF
J gene: .; V gene: TRBV20-1; CDR3 protein: SARAQTGTGAINEQF
J gene: TRBJ1-2; V gene: TRBV12-3/TRBV12-4; CDR3 protein: ASTLPGTGHGYT
J gene: TRBJ2-7; V gene: TRBV11-2; CDR3 protein: ASSLLGAHLGEQY
J gene: TRBJ1-4; V gene: TRBV20-1; CDR3 protein: SASVGLGEKLF
J gene: TRBJ2-7; V gene: TRBV6-6; CDR3 protein: ASTNSGGPTYEQY
J gene: TRBJ2-3; V gene: TRBV13; CDR3 protein: ASSILADTQY
J gene: TRBJ1-4; V gene: TRBV2; CDR3 protein: ASSQQGAQGEKLF
J gene: TRBJ1-4; V gene: TRBV5-1; CDR3 protein: ASSPSPEEKLF
J gene: TRBJ1-5; V gene: TRBV7-2; CDR3 protein: ASSSQTGGNQPQH
J gene: .; V gene: TRBV7-2; CDR3 protein: ASSSLAGGIEQY
J gene: TRBJ2-1; V gene: TRBV7-2; CDR3 protein: ASSLVWIGAGGDNEQF
J gene: TRBJ1-5; V gene: TRBV5-6; CDR3 protein: ASRKGNQPQH
J gene: TRBJ1-2; V gene: TRBV4-3; CDR3 protein: DSSQTTGGKSHGYT
J gene: TRBJ1-2; V gene: TRBV20-1; CDR3 protein: SPRGSNYGYT
J gene: TRBJ1-6; V gene: TRBV7-2; CDR3 protein: ASRMNSPLH
J gene: TRBJ1-1; V gene: TRBV5-1; CDR3 protein: ASSSGQGGFTEAF
J gene: TRBJ2-7; V gene: TRBV7-2; CDR3 protein: ASSSDRGNEQY
J gene: .; V gene: TRBV4-2; CDR3 protein: ASSQEDEQF
J gene: TRBJ1-2; V gene: TRBV6-5; CDR3 protein: ASSLIQGAWGYT
J gene: TRBJ2-5; V gene: TRBV18; CDR3 protein: ASSPPANQETQY
J gene: TRBJ1-1; V gene: TRBV10-3; CDR3 protein: AIRPKTGTEAF
J gene: TRBJ2-5; V gene: TRBV25-1; CDR3 protein: ASSETGGSETQY
J gene: TRBJ2-1; V gene: TRBV29-1; CDR3 protein: SGFVDEQF
J gene: TRBJ1-1; V gene: TRBV30; CDR3 protein: AWSLNTEAF
J gene: TRBJ1-4; V gene: TRBV7-9; CDR3 protein: ASSFGQTATNEKLF
J gene: TRBJ2-3; V gene: TRBV4-2; CDR3 protein: ASSQAPSLGLAGGPETDTQY
J gene: TRBJ1-2; V gene: TRBV25-1; CDR3 protein: ASSEGDYGYT
J gene: TRBJ2-5; V gene: TRBV15; CDR3 protein: ATSSARVPETQY
J gene: TRBJ1-2; V gene: TRBV15; CDR3 protein: ATSRGRDYGYT
J gene: TRBJ1-2; V gene: TRBV20-1; CDR3 protein: SALWQGLRGYT
J gene: TRBJ2-1; V gene: TRBV7-2; CDR3 protein: ASSSTSGKGNEQF
J gene: TRBJ2-7; V gene: TRBV12-3/TRBV12-4; CDR3 protein: ASRRTGSYEQY
J gene: TRBJ2-2; V gene: TRBV20-1; CDR3 protein: SASSNTGELF
J gene: TRBJ1-2; V gene: TRBV9; CDR3 protein: ASSVQLANYGYT
J gene: TRBJ2-1; V gene: TRBV5-4; CDR3 protein: ASSLAGLARDEQF
J gene: TRBJ2-7; V gene: TRBV29-1; CDR3 protein: SVELGTSYEQY
J gene: TRBJ2-2; V gene: TRBV11-2; CDR3 protein: ASSSGAHRNTGELF
J gene: TRBJ2-7; V gene: TRBV10-3; CDR3 protein: AARDDAYEQY
J gene: TRBJ2-5; V gene: TRBV7-2; CDR3 protein: AGSLGGRETQY
J gene: TRBJ2-5; V gene: TRBV29-1; CDR3 protein: SVGGLAGGETQY
J gene: TRBJ2-3; V gene: TRBV7-2; CDR3 protein: ASSPGLAGGGNTQY
J gene: TRBJ1-2; V gene: TRBV6-6; CDR3 protein: ASRADRGQSGYT
J gene: TRBJ2-4; V gene: TRBV7-2; CDR3 protein: ASSLSRDKNIQY
J gene: TRBJ1-4; V gene: TRBV19; CDR3 protein: ASTGIEELF
J gene: TRBJ1-1; V gene: TRBV29-1; CDR3 protein: SVVNGGTGG
J gene: TRBJ2-7; V gene: TRBV11-3; CDR3 protein: ASSHGGQLSYEQY
J gene: TRBJ2-3; V gene: TRBV7-3; CDR3 protein: ASSLTPSASTDTQY
J gene: TRBJ2-3; V gene: TRBV7-2; CDR3 protein: ASSTRTGSVTDTQY
J gene: TRBJ2-3; V gene: TRBV7-2; CDR3 protein: ASSSGGSSTDTQY
J gene: TRBJ1-1; V gene: TRBV19; CDR3 protein: ASRFSDFEAF
J gene: TRBJ1-1; V gene: TRBV5-1; CDR3 protein: ASSLAGTGFITEAF